What follows are 26 T cell receptor beta chains derived from one specimen sequenced in a study of technical replicates of blood from a handful of donors. Assay used: immunoSEQ multiplex PCR; TCRdb lists only in-frame clones, some missing. The table includes over 80,000 clones, roughly 96% detected once. The specimen was T cells isolated from PBMCs. Every receptor here comes from a human donor in good health.

V usage is TRBV4-2 and J usage is TRBJ2-7; 11 bases match TRBD2. Germline CDR1 reads LGHNA; CDR2 reads YNFKEQ. There are 16 residues in the CDR3. Losses at the gene ends were 3 bases for V and 3 bases for J; bases not matched to a gene: 7. As DNA, the CDR3 is TGTGCCAGCAGCCATGGCGTCGGGACTAGCGGCTACGAGCAGTACTTC. This gives the protein CASSHGVGTSGYEQYF.

This chain uses TRBV9 with TRBJ1-2, with 10 bases fitting TRBD1. Per germline, CDR1 SGDLS and CDR2 YYNGEE. V lost 4 bases and J lost 3; bases outside the gene matches: 9. The CDR3 totals 16 residues. CDR3 DNA sequence: TGTGCCAGCAGCACGCACCGGGACAGGGGTTACTATGGCTACACCTTC. It specifies CASSTHRDRGYYGYTF.

The rearrangement links TRBV28 to TRBJ1-3; D ambiguous. CDR1 and CDR2 from the germline V gene are MDHEN and SYDVKM. Deletions cut 6 bases from V and 0 bases from J, with 9 bases between. The CDR3 covers 14 residues. The CDR3 is CASSITGSGNTIYF. The CDR3 DNA is TGTGCCAGCAGCATAACCGGCTCTGGAAACACCATATATTTT.

This sequence joins TRBV9 and TRBJ2-1, with 10 bases aligning to TRBD2. V lost 0 bases to trimming and J lost 8 bases; unmatched junction nucleotides: 8. CDR1 and CDR2 (germline): SGDLS, YYNGEE. The CDR3 contains 16 residues. The CDR3 region is CASSVDRAGGPYEQFF. Written as DNA, the CDR3 is TGTGCCAGCAGCGTAGATAGAGCGGGAGGGCCTTATGAGCAGTTCTTC.

This sequence joins TRBV11-2 and TRBJ2-3, with TRBD1 identical over 8 bases. CDR1 and CDR2 from the germline V gene are SGHAT and FQNNGV. This CDR3 has 17 residues. J was trimmed by 6 bases and V by 1 base; bases with no gene match: 12. This CDR3 reads CASSLVLGQGALDTQYF. In nucleotides, the CDR3 is TGTGCCAGCAGCTTAGTCCTCGGGCAGGGGGCCCTCGATACGCAGTATTTT.

The chain uses TRBV27 and TRBJ1-2; 8 bases are a match to TRBD1. Germline CDR1 is MNHEY and CDR2 is SMNVEV (reference sequence). V was clipped by 6 bases and J by 4 bases; unmatched bases: 7. There are 14 residues in the CDR3. CDR3 coding DNA: TGTGCCAGCAGCTGGGCAGGGGGCGGCTATGGCTACACCTTC. Protein: CASSWAGGGYGYTF.

J is TRBJ2-5 and V is TRBV28; 8 nucleotides line up with TRBD1. The trim removed 5 bases at V and 0 bases at J, leaving 8 bases unmatched. Germline V CDR1 and CDR2: MDHEN, SYDVKM. This CDR3 comprises 16 residues. This CDR3 reads CASSGRTGQYQETQYF. CDR3 nucleotides: TGTGCCAGCAGTGGGAGGACAGGGCAGTACCAAGAGACCCAGTACTTC.

V is TRBV5-4 and J is TRBJ2-7, with D tentatively TRBD2 (5 bases). Looked up from germline, CDR1 is SGHNT and CDR2 is YYREEE (reference sequence). The CDR3 totals 14 residues. V was shortened by 2 bases and J by 3 bases, with 12 bases between the two germline ends. Written as DNA, the CDR3 is TGTGCCAGCAGCTTCGGTGGGAGTATCTACGAGCAGTACTTC. Its protein product is CASSFGGSIYEQYF.

This clone was recorded only once. V is TRBV14 and J is TRBJ2-7, with 9 bases that match TRBD1. The CDR3 has 14 amino acids. The junction had 10 bases not matched to a gene; V was cut back by 4 bases and J by 9 bases. Germline CDR1 and CDR2: SGHDN and FVKESK. CDR3 sequence (DNA): TGTGCCAGCAGCCCGCTAAGACAGGGGGGATGGCAGTACTTC. Residues: CASSPLRQGGWQYF.

V and J are TRBV6-1 and TRBJ2-1, with TRBD2 matching over 11 bases. CDR1 and CDR2 (germline): MNHNS, SASEGT. Unmatched junction bases numbered 1, after V lost 4 bases and J lost 5 bases. There are 14 residues in the CDR3. DNA for the CDR3: TGTGCCAGCAGTGGTAGCGGGAGGGACAATGAGCAGTTCTTC. Protein product: CASSGSGRDNEQFF.

The CDR3 sequence is CASSEEQANTEAFF. The CDR3 DNA reads TGTGCCAGCAGTGAAGAACAGGCGAACACTGAAGCTTTCTTT. The V gene is TRBV6-1, the J gene TRBJ1-1; D is perhaps TRBD1 (5 bases). The ends were cut back, 1 base at V and 1 base at J, with 7 bases in the middle. The CDR3 totals 14 residues. CDR1 and CDR2 from the germline V gene are MNHNS and SASEGT.

The chain is built from TRBV7-6 and TRBJ2-7; unclear D gene. In germline, CDR1 is SGHVS, CDR2 FNYEAQ. V was pared by 1 base and J by 3 bases, with 4 bases between. CDR3 length: 12 amino acids. The CDR3 region has the DNA TGTGCCAGCAGCTTAGTCGGCTACGAGCAGTACTTC. The encoded protein is CASSLVGYEQYF.

V usage is TRBV10-3 and J usage is TRBJ2-5; 7 bases match TRBD2. The CDR3 loop spans 13 amino acids. CDR1 and CDR2 (germline): ENHRY, SYGVKD. Trimming took 3 bases from V and 5 from J; bases not matched to a gene: 3. CDR3 loop: CAISEREGETQYF. The CDR3 DNA sequence: TGTGCCATCAGTGAAAGGGAGGGCGAGACCCAGTACTTC.

The chain has TRBV28 and TRBJ2-3, with D perhaps matching TRBD2 (5 bases). Deletions cut 6 bases from V and 0 bases from J, with 16 bases between. This CDR3 has 16 amino acids. CDR1 and CDR2 (germline): MDHEN, SYDVKM. CDR3 sequence reads: CASRTDYLRSTDTQYF. The CDR3 DNA is TGTGCCAGCAGAACAGACTATTTGCGGAGCACAGATACGCAGTATTTT.

This rearrangement joins TRBV15 to TRBJ2-7, with D perhaps TRBD2 (6 bases). This CDR3 is built from 14 residues. The germline V gene has CDR1 LNHNV and CDR2 YYDKDF (reference sequence). The V end lost 4 bases, the J end lost 0 bases, and 10 bases lay between the germline ends. CDR3 amino acids: CATSMGGASYEQYF. CDR3 DNA sequence: TGTGCCACCAGCATGGGGGGAGCCTCCTACGAGCAGTACTTC.

The chain couples TRBV27 to TRBJ2-2, with 7 bases that match TRBD2. The V gene's germline CDR1 is MNHEY and CDR2 SMNVEV (reference sequence). This CDR3 comprises 14 residues. Losses at the gene ends were 7 bases for V and 4 bases for J; bases not matched to a gene: 6. The chain's CDR3 is CASKLAGVTGELFF. The CDR3 bases are TGTGCCAGCAAGCTTGCGGGAGTCACCGGGGAGCTGTTTTTT.

The chain couples TRBV7-9 to TRBJ1-2; 7 bases are shared with TRBD1. The CDR3 runs 14 residues. V shed 3 bases, J shed 4 bases, and the junction held 5 bases outside the gene matches. Germline-derived CDR1 and CDR2 are SEHNR and FQNEAQ (reference sequence). In nucleotides, the CDR3 is TGTGCCAGCAGCTTGGTGACAGGGAGCTATGGCTACACCTTC. Protein sequence: CASSLVTGSYGYTF.

The V call is TRBV7-2, the J call TRBJ1-1; the D gene is possibly TRBD1 (6 bases). V lost 3 bases to trimming and J lost 5 bases, with 10 bases between them. The CDR3 is 13 amino acids. CDR1 is SGHTA and CDR2 is FQGNSA in the germline V gene. CDR3 protein: CASSFQGLTEAFF. For the CDR3, the DNA is TGTGCCAGCAGCTTTCAGGGGTTGACTGAAGCTTTCTTT.

The sample holds a few counts of this clone. This chain uses TRBV6-5 with TRBJ2-7; D remains unclear. CDR3 length: 12 residues. The V end lost 4 bases, the J end lost 10 bases, and 14 bases lay between the germline ends. Germline CDR1 is MNHEY and CDR2 is SVGAGI. CDR3 sequence: CASSSPSSRQYF. Written as DNA, the CDR3 is TGTGCCAGCAGTTCCCCGAGCTCGCGCCAGTACTTC.

This chain connects TRBV9 to TRBJ1-2; the D is unclear. The V and J ends lost 3 bases and 6 bases respectively, with 18 bases between them. The CDR3 has 15 amino acids. From germline, CDR1 is SGDLS and CDR2 YYNGEE. Here the CDR3 reads CASSDWRDFPDGYTF. In nucleotides, the CDR3 is TGTGCCAGCAGCGATTGGAGGGATTTTCCTGATGGCTACACCTTC.

As DNA, the CDR3 is TGTGCCACGGGACTAGCGGCCTACGAGCAGTACTTC. This encodes CATGLAAYEQYF. The chain has TRBV27 and TRBJ2-7, with TRBD2 matching over 11 bases. Losses at the gene ends were 10 bases for V and 2 bases for J; bases not matched to a gene: 1. The CDR3 extends over 12 amino acids. CDR1 and CDR2 from the germline V gene are MNHEY and SMNVEV (reference sequence).

This sequence joins TRBV7-9 and TRBJ2-3; 12 bases match TRBD2. The CDR3 is 19 residues long. V gave up 5 bases and J gave up 6 bases; unmatched junction bases: 18. The germline CDR1 and CDR2 sequences are SEHNR and FQNEAQ (reference sequence). CDR3 DNA sequence: TGTGCCAGCAGCATTGGACTAGCGGGACAGCTTTCTCTATGGGATACGCAGTATTTT. Its protein is CASSIGLAGQLSLWDTQYF.

V and J are TRBV30 and TRBJ2-3; TRBD1 might be the D (6 bases). The CDR3 spans 12 residues. Deletions cut 3 bases from V and 4 bases from J, with 8 bases between. Germline-derived CDR1 and CDR2 are GTSNPN and SVGIG (reference sequence). This chain's CDR3 is CAWSRGADTQYF. In nucleotides, the CDR3 is TGTGCCTGGAGCAGGGGTGCAGATACGCAGTATTTT.

The DNA of the CDR3 is TGTGCCAGCAGTTTATTCGTCCCCCTTAACTACGAGCAGTACTTC. This encodes CASSLFVPLNYEQYF. The chain uses TRBV27 and TRBJ2-7, with D unresolved. Germline V gene data show CDR1 as MNHEY and CDR2 as SMNVEV (reference sequence). The CDR3 extends over 15 amino acids. The V gene lost 1 base and the J gene lost 3 bases, with 13 bases spanning the gap.

The V gene is TRBV7-3, the J gene TRBJ2-5, with D possibly TRBD2 on 6 matching bases. Germline CDR1 and CDR2: SGHTA and FQGTGA. The CDR3 consists of 18 residues. V lost 3 bases and J lost 3, with 23 bases in between. This chain's CDR3 is CASSFYFWRDQKEETQYF. CDR3 in DNA: TGTGCCAGCAGCTTTTATTTCTGGCGGGACCAAAAAGAAGAGACCCAGTACTTC.

The V and J genes are TRBV7-3 and TRBJ2-7; 8 bases are a match to TRBD2. Germline V gene sequence: CDR1 SGHTA, CDR2 FQGTGA. V dropped 5 bases and J dropped 6; count of bases not matched to a gene: 15. The CDR3 extends over 16 amino acids. DNA of the CDR3: TGTGCCAGCAGCCAGGCTAGCGGGCCGAACGGAGGCGAGCAGTACTTC. Translation: CASSQASGPNGGEQYF.